This T cell receptor (beta chain) was retrieved from a study of blood T cells in healthy people across ages. This clonotype occurred once. There are 13 residues in the CDR3. Germline CDR1 reads SEHNR; CDR2 reads FQNEAQ (reference sequence). Primed by a sample-barcoded 5' primer and a J-beta primer mix, a second PCR proceeded for roughly 6 to 12 cycles. Every cDNA molecule bore a tag from a template-switch adaptor containing 12 random nucleotides. Each CDR3 protein gets one entry after TCRdb re-called the 5' RACE reads with MiXCR. The sample contains fewer than 950,000 distinct CDR3 sequences, less than 70% of which appear only once.

The chain recombines TRBV7-9 with TRBJ2-5, with 10 bases that match TRBD2. The J call may be faulty, since TRBJ2-7 better matches the DNA end. The TCR originated in a man aged 80 or over in good health. Input material: blood. Here the CDR3 reads CASSKAGGDEQYF. The CDR3 bases are TGTGCCAGCAGCAAAGCGGGAGGGGACGAGCAGTACTTC.